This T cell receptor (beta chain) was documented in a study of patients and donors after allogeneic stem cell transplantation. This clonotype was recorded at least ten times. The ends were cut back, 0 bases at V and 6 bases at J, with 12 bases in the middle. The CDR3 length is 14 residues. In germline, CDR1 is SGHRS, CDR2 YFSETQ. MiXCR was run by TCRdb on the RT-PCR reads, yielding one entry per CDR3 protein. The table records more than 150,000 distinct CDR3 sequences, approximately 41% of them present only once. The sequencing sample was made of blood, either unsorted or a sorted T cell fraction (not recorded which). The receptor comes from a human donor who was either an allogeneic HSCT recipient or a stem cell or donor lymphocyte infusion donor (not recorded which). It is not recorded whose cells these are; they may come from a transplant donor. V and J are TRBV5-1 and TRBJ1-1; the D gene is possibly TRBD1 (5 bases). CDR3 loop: CASSLGTPGPEAFF. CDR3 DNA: TGCGCCAGCAGCTTGGGGACACCCGGACCTGAAGCTTTCTTT.